The following is a T cell receptor (beta chain) sequence with its context. These data belong to a study of technical replicates of blood from a few donors. V was clipped by 6 bases and J by 4 bases; unmatched bases: 4. This CDR3 region has 13 residues. Germline V lookup: CDR1 SQVTM, CDR2 ANQGSEA. TCRdb's table, derived via immunoSEQ multiplex PCR, lists solely in-frame clones and lacks some. The table has about 83,000 clones, roughly 94% seen once; the top ten hold less than 0.25%. The clonotype originates from a human donor in good health. This sequence joins TRBV29-1 and TRBJ2-1, with 9 bases identical to TRBD1. Sequences were obtained from T cells isolated from PBMCs. The DNA for the CDR3 is TGCAGCGTACGACAGGGGGGGTACAATGAGCAGTTCTTC. Residues: CSVRQGGYNEQFF.